This T cell receptor beta chain was sequenced in a study of T cells in Graves' hyperthyroidism and ophthalmopathy. Overall study: Upon initial diagnosis and before any treatment, peripheral blood was collected.

V was trimmed by 1 base and J by 1 base, leaving 5 bases between them. CDR3 size: 14 residues. Per the germline V gene, CDR1 is LNHDA and CDR2 is SQIVND (reference sequence). The study's findings and limits: Blood also showed most of the thyroid clonotypes that were expanded above 0.001.

Exclusions: uncontrolled infection, other autoimmune disease, pregnancy, lactation. RNA transcripts gave rise to amplified TCR beta CDR3 regions. The study used the HTBI primer set for a first-round RT-PCR of the TCR CDR3. TCRdb reanalysed the multiplex PCR reads using MiXCR and keeps one entry per CDR3 protein. The sample records approximately 610,000 distinct CDR3 sequences, over 12% being singletons. At least ten counts were recorded for this clonotype. Its specificity is not known. This chain uses TRBV19 with TRBJ1-5, with D hard to call. This TCR was sampled from a middle-aged woman with Graves' ophthalmopathy. Sequenced: blood. The CDR3 DNA is TGTGCCAGTAGTATAGTCCGGAGCAATCAGCCCCAGCATTTT. Protein: CASSIVRSNQPQHF.